This is a list of T cell receptor beta chains from one sample in a study of T cell changes during pregnancy in multiple sclerosis. Sequenced by immunoSEQ multiplex PCR; TCRdb stores in-frame clones only, minus some. The sample holds under 50,000 clones, about 92% seen once. The source was CD8+ T cells from peripheral blood mononuclear cells, collected in the third trimester of pregnancy. Receptors were obtained from a female donor with multiple sclerosis, enrolled in a pregnancy study. Each CDR3 is given with its conserved first and last residue. The order of the fields is J gene, clone size, V gene, D gene, CDR3 protein, CDR3 DNA. A D gene is named only where the DNA matches it firmly. Part of the rows lack a size; the others show once, few, many or a class for expanded clones.

TRBJ2-1	.	TRBV19	TRBD2	CASLPSGVPYNEQFF	TGTGCCAGCCTCCCAAGCGGGGTCCCCTACAATGAGCAGTTCTTC
TRBJ2-1	.	TRBV25-1	TRBD2	CASSGERDVLYNEQFF	TGTGCCAGCAGTGGGGAGCGGGACGTACTATACAATGAGCAGTTCTTC
TRBJ2-7	.	TRBV4-3	.	CASSQDRAHEQYF	TGCGCCAGCAGCCAAGATCGTGCGCACGAGCAGTACTTC
TRBJ2-5	.	TRBV28	TRBD2	CASSSRLAGLGETQYF	TGTGCCAGCAGTTCCAGACTAGCGGGTCTTGGGGAGACCCAGTACTTC
TRBJ1-2	.	TRBV7-2	TRBD1	CASSPQPFRDSPNYGYTF	TGTGCCAGCAGCCCGCAACCCTTTAGGGACAGTCCGAACTATGGCTACACCTTC
TRBJ2-5	.	TRBV10-3	TRBD2	CAISGGLTTEKETQYF	TGTGCCATCAGTGGGGGACTAACTACCGAAAAAGAGACCCAGTACTTC
TRBJ2-1	.	TRBV10-3	TRBD2	CAISDGSGRPGNEQFF	TGTGCCATCAGTGACGGGAGCGGGAGGCCGGGGAATGAGCAGTTCTTC
TRBJ2-7	.	TRBV2	TRBD2	CASSDRAGGPYEQYF	TGTGCCAGCAGTGACCGGGCGGGAGGCCCCTACGAGCAGTACTTC
TRBJ2-1	.	TRBV28	TRBD2	CASSYLSRAGAAGVNEQFF	TGTGCCAGCAGCTACCTTTCCCGCGCCGGGGCCGCGGGGGTTAATGAGCAGTTCTTC
TRBJ2-1	.	TRBV15	.	CATSRASQGRFF	TGTGCCACCAGCAGAGCTTCCCAGGGCCGGTTCTTC
TRBJ2-2	once	TRBV28	TRBD1	CASRLGTDNTGELFF	TGTGCCAGCAGACTCGGGACAGACAACACCGGGGAGCTGTTTTTT
TRBJ2-7	.	TRBV4-3	TRBD2	CASSQDLFLAGSAFEQYF	TGCGCCAGCAGCCAAGATCTTTTTCTAGCGGGATCGGCGTTCGAGCAGTACTTC
TRBJ2-5	.	TRBV7-2	TRBD2	CASSSGLAGVGETQYF	TGTGCCAGCAGCTCGGGACTGGCGGGAGTCGGAGAGACCCAGTACTTC
TRBJ1-5	.	TRBV4-3	.	CASSQDIEAQPQHF	TGCGCCAGCAGCCAAGATATTGAGGCTCAGCCCCAGCATTTT
TRBJ2-1	many	TRBV6-4	.	CASSDSSGSGYNEQFF	TGTGCCAGCAGTGACTCGAGCGGGTCGGGCTACAATGAGCAGTTCTTC
TRBJ2-2	.	TRBV4-2	TRBD2	CASSQKPGGESGELFF	TGTGCCAGCAGCCAAAAACCGGGAGGGGAGTCCGGGGAGCTGTTTTTT
TRBJ2-3	.	TRBV29-1	.	CSVEDRADFTDTQYF	TGCAGCGTTGAAGATCGAGCAGACTTCACAGATACGCAGTATTTT
TRBJ2-1	.	TRBV9	TRBD2	CASSVAGGPYNEQFF	TGTGCCAGCAGCGTAGCGGGAGGGCCCTACAATGAGCAGTTCTTC
TRBJ2-7	.	TRBV7-9	TRBD2	CASSPRTSENSDEQYF	TGTGCCAGCAGCCCCAGGACTAGCGAGAATTCGGACGAGCAGTACTTC
TRBJ2-2	.	TRBV7-3	.	CASSLTQANTGELFF	TGTGCCAGCAGCTTAACTCAGGCGAACACCGGGGAGCTGTTTTTT
TRBJ1-2	.	TRBV2	.	CAGRDTGGYTF	TGTGCCGGACGGGACACCGGTGGCTACACCTTC
TRBJ2-7	.	TRBV13	TRBD1	CASSENNGQGGHEQYF	TGTGCCAGCAGCGAAAATAACGGACAGGGGGGCCACGAGCAGTACTTC
TRBJ2-1	.	TRBV6-5	.	CASSRTDNEQFF	TGTGCCAGCAGTCGAACAGACAATGAGCAGTTCTTC
TRBJ2-7	.	TRBV27	TRBD1	CASSSLRQGSYEQYF	TGTGCCAGCAGTTCCCTACGACAGGGCTCCTACGAGCAGTACTTC
TRBJ2-5	.	TRBV11-3	.	CASSLLSEVQYF	TGTGCCAGCAGCTTGCTCTCTGAGGTCCAGTACTTC
TRBJ1-2	.	TRBV9	.	CASSVGQGTYGYTF	TGTGCCAGCAGCGTAGGGCAGGGGACCTATGGCTACACCTTC
TRBJ2-1	.	TRBV29-1	.	CSVEYRASSYNEQFF	TGCAGCGTTGAATACAGGGCATCATCCTACAATGAGCAGTTCTTC
TRBJ2-1	.	TRBV6-6	.	CASSPDEDSQFF	TGTGCCAGCAGCCCCGATGAGGACTCGCAGTTCTTC
TRBJ2-2	.	TRBV21-1	.	CASSPGQGFGELFF	TGTGCCAGCAGCCCGGGACAGGGGTTCGGGGAGCTGTTTTTT
TRBJ2-7	.	TRBV28	TRBD2	CASSPWTSGASYEQYF	TGTGCCAGCAGTCCCTGGACTAGCGGAGCCTCCTACGAGCAGTACTTC
TRBJ2-4	once	TRBV11-1	TRBD1	CASSPPDRAKNIQYF	TGTGCCAGCAGTCCCCCGGACAGGGCCAAAAACATTCAGTACTTC
TRBJ2-1	once	TRBV29-1	.	CSVVPYNNEQFF	TGCAGCGTTGTCCCGTACAACAATGAGCAGTTCTTC
TRBJ2-7	.	TRBV19	.	CASSLDGGGSSYEQYF	TGTGCCAGTAGCCTAGATGGAGGCGGGTCTTCCTACGAGCAGTACTTC